The sequence of this T cell receptor (beta chain) was determined in a study of OX40 agonist ivuxolimab in advanced cancers. Study context: Partial responses were recorded for three patients, including one with hepatocellular carcinoma and two with cutaneous melanoma. Notes on the study in general: Antigen specificity of clonally expanded peripheral T cells was not established.

Some clones are missing from TCRdb's copy, which holds only in-frame ones; the method was immunoSEQ multiplex PCR. This table holds approximately 50,000 clones, roughly 82% found once. Regarding this clone: Its antigen is not known.

The V end was cut by 0 bases, the J end by 6 bases, with 7 bases between. This CDR3 spans 13 amino acids. CDR1 and CDR2 (germline): SGDLS, YYNGEE. The source of this sequence is an adult with an advanced solid tumor such as melanoma, head and neck, liver or kidney cancer. The sample here was CD4+ or CD8+ T cells sorted from blood, taken in a trial of the OX40 agonist ivuxolimab. This sequence joins TRBV9 and TRBJ1-3; D uncertain. The CDR3 loop is CASSVGVVNTIYF. CDR3 coding DNA: TGTGCCAGCAGCGTAGGAGTGGTAAACACCATATATTTT.